The 2 T cell receptor beta chains presented below share a single source sample, sequenced in a study of CD8+ T cells in alopecia areata. Isolated RNA was reverse transcribed into cDNA used as the sequencing template. Clones were sequenced by immunoSEQ multiplex PCR, and TCRdb holds only the in-frame ones, with some missing. The data contain around 150,000 clones, around four fifths of them singletons. Treatment meaning: oral pan-JAK inhibitor, 5-10 mg twice daily. The specimen comprised CD8+ T cells sorted from blood, sampled at week 4, from a patient treated with tofacitinib. Receptors were obtained from a human donor with alopecia areata.

The V and J genes are TRBV27 and TRBJ1-1, with 10 nucleotides matching TRBD1. Germline values: CDR1 MNHEY, CDR2 SMNVEV (reference sequence). The CDR3 is 15 amino acids. V lost 5 bases and J lost 6; bases outside the gene matches: 9. The CDR3 here is CASSKSGTGDAEAFF. CDR3 DNA: TGTGCCAGCAGTAAATCCGGGACAGGGGACGCTGAAGCTTTCTTT.

The V call is TRBV15, the J call TRBJ2-7, with 7 bases matching TRBD2. Trimming cost V 0 bases and J 0 bases; bases outside gene matches: 2. The germline CDR1 and CDR2 sequences are LNHNV and YYDKDF (reference sequence). The CDR3 runs 15 residues. The CDR3 region has the DNA TGTGCCACCAGCAGAGAAGGCGGGAGCTCCTACGAGCAGTACTTC. Protein sequence: CATSREGGSSYEQYF.